This T cell receptor (beta chain) was sequenced for a study of blood T cell repertoires in COVID-19. Study background: Acute and convalescent COVID-19 specimens originated in the United States, Italy and Spain.

Sequencing used immunoSEQ multiplex PCR; TCRdb keeps in-frame clones, though not all of them. The table lists some 350,000 clones, roughly 86% of them singletons. What was sequenced was peripheral blood. This sequence originates from a human donor in a cohort sampled during active COVID-19.

The CDR3 DNA follows: TGCAGCGTTGGGCCCAGGAACTCCTACGAGCAGTACTTC. This sequence encodes CSVGPRNSYEQYF. The rearrangement joins TRBV29-1 to TRBJ2-7; D not certain. The length of the CDR3 is 13 residues. CDR1 and CDR2 from the germline V gene are SQVTM and ANQGSEA. The V gene lost 4 bases and the J gene lost 0 bases, with 10 bases spanning the gap.